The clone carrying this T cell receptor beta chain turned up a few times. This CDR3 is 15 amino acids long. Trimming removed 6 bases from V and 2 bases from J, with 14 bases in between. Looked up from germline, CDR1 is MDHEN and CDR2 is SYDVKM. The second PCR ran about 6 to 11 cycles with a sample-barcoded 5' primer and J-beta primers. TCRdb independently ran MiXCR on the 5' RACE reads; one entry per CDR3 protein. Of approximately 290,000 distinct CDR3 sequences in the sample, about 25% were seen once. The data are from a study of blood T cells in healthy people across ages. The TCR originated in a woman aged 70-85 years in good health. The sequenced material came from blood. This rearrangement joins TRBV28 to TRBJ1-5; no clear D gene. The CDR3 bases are TGTGCCAGCAGAACTAGGTCTTTTGGCAATCAGCCCCAGCATTTT. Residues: CASRTRSFGNQPQHF.